Listed here are 9 T cell receptor beta chains from one sample, sequenced in a study of blood T cells in healthy people across ages. The second PCR ran 7 to 11 cycles with a sample-barcoded 5' primer and J-beta primers. TCRdb independently ran MiXCR on the 5' RACE reads; one entry per CDR3 protein. The sample contains approximately 800,000 distinct CDR3 sequences, approximately 24% of which appear only once. The sample also formed part of further work on T cells of mothers and their children.

The sequenced sample consisted of blood. Receptor source: a boy aged 10-17 years in good health.

This clonotype was seen a few times. This chain uses TRBV20-1 with TRBJ1-5; unclear D gene. V lost 5 bases to trimming and J lost 1 base, with 6 bases between them. The length of the CDR3 is 12 residues. Germline V gene data show CDR1 as DFQATT and CDR2 as SNEGSKA (reference sequence). CDR3 protein: CSARESNQPQHF. The CDR3 DNA is TGCAGTGCTCGGGAAAGCAATCAGCCCCAGCATTTT.

This clonotype was detected only a few times. This chain links TRBV6-6 with TRBJ2-5; perhaps TRBD2 as D (6 bases). The DNA end lines up better with TRBJ2-7; the J call may be wrong. Germline lookup yields CDR1 MNHNY and CDR2 SVGAGI (reference sequence). This CDR3 contains 13 residues. Here the CDR3 reads CASSYRRGDEQYF. Here the CDR3 DNA reads TGTGCCAGCAGTTACCGGCGGGGAGACGAGCAGTACTTC.

The V gene is TRBV20-1, the J gene TRBJ1-4, with D possibly matching TRBD1 (5 bases). Germline V gives CDR1 DFQATT, CDR2 SNEGSKA (reference sequence). Between the trimmed V and J ends, which lost 0 bases and 8 bases, there was a span of 16 bases. The CDR3 totals 15 residues. CDR3 sequence (DNA): TGCAGTGCTAGAGATGTTGGGGGAAGAGGAGAAAAACTGTTTTTT. This translates into CSARDVGGRGEKLFF.

This chain joins TRBV7-9 and TRBJ2-3; either TRBD1 or TRBD2 may fit D (5 bases each). With 5 bases removed from V and 6 bases from J, the gap between germline ends came to 15 bases. Germline V lookup: CDR1 SEHNR, CDR2 FQNEAQ (reference sequence). The CDR3 runs 14 residues. CDR3 sequence reads: CASSLRGWDDTQYF. In DNA form, the CDR3 reads TGTGCCAGCAGCCTCCGAGGATGGGACGATACGCAGTATTTT.

The chain carries TRBV4-1 and TRBJ2-7, with D perhaps TRBD1 or TRBD2 (6 bases each). The CDR3 runs to 14 residues. Trimming took 6 bases from V and 4 from J, leaving 16 bases between them. CDR1 MGHRA and CDR2 YSYEKL come from the germline V gene. The CDR3 nucleotides are TGCGCCAGCAGGATGCCGGGGGCAGGTTACGAGCAGTACTTC. It codes for CASRMPGAGYEQYF.

This sequence joins TRBV29-1 and TRBJ1-1; D is possibly TRBD1 (6 bases). CDR1 is SQVTM, CDR2 ANQGSEA, per germline. The CDR3 has 12 amino acids. The V gene lost 1 base and the J gene lost 8 bases, with 11 bases spanning the gap. The CDR3 loop is CSVEGQGKEAFF. CDR3 coding DNA: TGCAGCGTTGAAGGCCAGGGGAAAGAAGCTTTCTTT.

J is TRBJ2-7 and V is TRBV20-1; 7 nucleotides line up with TRBD1. The CDR3 totals 13 residues. Germline V CDR1 and CDR2: DFQATT, SNEGSKA (reference sequence). V shed 3 bases, J shed 2 bases, and the junction held 4 bases outside the gene matches. The CDR3 DNA sequence: TGCAGTGCTAGGAAGACAGGGACCTACGAGCAGTACTTC. Its translation: CSARKTGTYEQYF.

This clonotype was observed a handful of times. V is TRBV10-3 and J is TRBJ2-6, with D possibly TRBD1 on 5 matching bases. The CDR3 extends over 16 amino acids. The germline V gene encodes CDR1 ENHRY and CDR2 SYGVKD. V shed 6 bases and J shed 0 bases, with 12 bases lying between them. DNA for the CDR3: TGTGCCATCAGCCCGGACATCTTCTCTGGGGCCAACGTCCTGACTTTC. This encodes CAISPDIFSGANVLTF.

The rearrangement uses TRBV20-1 and TRBJ2-7, with 11 bases identical to TRBD2. Trimming cost V 0 bases and J 3 bases; bases outside gene matches: 7. The CDR3 runs to 16 residues. CDR1 and CDR2 (germline): DFQATT, SNEGSKA (reference sequence). Here the CDR3 reads CSARDSGGEYGYEQYF. DNA of the CDR3: TGCAGTGCTAGAGATAGCGGGGGGGAATATGGCTACGAGCAGTACTTC.